This TCR beta chain was captured by sequencing in a study of cytomegalovirus exposure and HLA in healthy donors. The CDR3 consists of 15 residues. CDR1 MGHRA and CDR2 YSYEKL come from the germline V gene. V lost 4 bases and J 1 base, leaving 11 bases between the germline ends. This table comes from immunoSEQ multiplex PCR, and its TCRdb copy is limited to in-frame clones, with some not included. Among some 140,000 clones listed, just over 85% were seen once. This clonotype originated in a human donor in good health. The rearrangement links TRBV4-1 to TRBJ2-4, with D possibly TRBD2 on 5 matching bases. Sequenced input: PBMCs. As DNA, the CDR3 is TGCGCCAGCAGCCTAATTGGGAGCGCCAAAAACATTCAGTACTTC. Its protein is CASSLIGSAKNIQYF.